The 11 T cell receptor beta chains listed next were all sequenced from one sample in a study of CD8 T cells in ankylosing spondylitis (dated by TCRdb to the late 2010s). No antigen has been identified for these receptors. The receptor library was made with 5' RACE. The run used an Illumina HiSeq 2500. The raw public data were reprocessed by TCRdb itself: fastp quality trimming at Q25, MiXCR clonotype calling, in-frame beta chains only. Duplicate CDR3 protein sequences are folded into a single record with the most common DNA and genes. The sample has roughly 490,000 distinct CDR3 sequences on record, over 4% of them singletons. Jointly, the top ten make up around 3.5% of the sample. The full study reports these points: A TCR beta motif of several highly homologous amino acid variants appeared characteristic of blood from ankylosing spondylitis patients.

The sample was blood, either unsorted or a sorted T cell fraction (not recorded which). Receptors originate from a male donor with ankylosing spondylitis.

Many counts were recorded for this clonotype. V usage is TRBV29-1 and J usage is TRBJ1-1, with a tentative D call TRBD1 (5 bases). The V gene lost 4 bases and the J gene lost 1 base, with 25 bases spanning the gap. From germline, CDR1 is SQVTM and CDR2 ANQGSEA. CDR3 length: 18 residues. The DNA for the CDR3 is TGCAGCGTTGCCCTGGCGGTGCCCTTTGGGGGGGGGAACACTGAAGCTTTCTTT. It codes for CSVALAVPFGGGNTEAFF.

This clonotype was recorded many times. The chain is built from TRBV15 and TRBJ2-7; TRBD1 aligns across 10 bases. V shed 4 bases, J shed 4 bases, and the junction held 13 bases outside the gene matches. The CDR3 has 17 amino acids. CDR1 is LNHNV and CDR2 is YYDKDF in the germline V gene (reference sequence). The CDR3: CATSNSMLDRGSYEQYF. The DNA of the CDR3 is TGTGCCACCAGCAATTCAATGCTGGACAGGGGGAGTTACGAGCAGTACTTC.

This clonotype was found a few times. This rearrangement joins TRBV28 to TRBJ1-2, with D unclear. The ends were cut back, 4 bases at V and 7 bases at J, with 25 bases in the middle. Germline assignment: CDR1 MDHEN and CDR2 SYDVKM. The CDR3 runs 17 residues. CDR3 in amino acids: CASSSLIGLRLSSGYTF. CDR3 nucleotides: TGTGCCAGCAGTTCCCTAATAGGGCTCCGGCTAAGTTCTGGCTACACCTTC.

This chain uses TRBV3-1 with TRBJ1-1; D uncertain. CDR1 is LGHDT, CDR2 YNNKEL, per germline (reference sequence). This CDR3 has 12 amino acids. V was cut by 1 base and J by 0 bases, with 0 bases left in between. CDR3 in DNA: TGTGCCAGCAGCCAAGTGAACACTGAAGCTTTCTTT. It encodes CASSQVNTEAFF.

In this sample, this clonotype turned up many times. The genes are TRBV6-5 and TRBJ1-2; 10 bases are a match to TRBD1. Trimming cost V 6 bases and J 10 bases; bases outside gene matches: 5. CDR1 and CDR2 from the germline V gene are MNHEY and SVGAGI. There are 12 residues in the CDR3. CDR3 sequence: CASRLGTGDYTF. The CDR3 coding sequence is TGTGCCAGCAGGCTCGGGACAGGGGACTACACCTTC.

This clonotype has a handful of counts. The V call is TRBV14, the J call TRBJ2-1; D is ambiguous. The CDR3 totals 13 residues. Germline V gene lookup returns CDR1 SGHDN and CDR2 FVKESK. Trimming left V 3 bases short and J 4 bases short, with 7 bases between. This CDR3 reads CASSQGQYNEQFF. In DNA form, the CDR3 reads TGTGCCAGCAGCCAGGGCCAATACAATGAGCAGTTCTTC. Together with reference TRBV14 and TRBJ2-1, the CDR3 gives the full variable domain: EAGVTQFPSHSVIEKGQTVTLRCDPISGHDNLYWYRRVMGKEIKFLLHFVKESKQDESGMPNNRFLAERTGGTYSTLKVQPAELEDSGVYFCASSQGQYNEQFFGPGTRLTVL.

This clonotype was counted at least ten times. The CDR3 reads CAISDAGTEPAFF. In nucleotides, the CDR3 is TGTGCCATCAGTGACGCCGGGACAGAGCCGGCTTTCTTT. The V and J genes are TRBV10-3 and TRBJ1-1; 7 bases are shared with TRBD1. Per germline, CDR1 ENHRY and CDR2 SYGVKD. With 3 bases clipped from V and 11 bases from J, the junction kept 9 bases outside the gene matches. CDR3 length equals 13 residues.

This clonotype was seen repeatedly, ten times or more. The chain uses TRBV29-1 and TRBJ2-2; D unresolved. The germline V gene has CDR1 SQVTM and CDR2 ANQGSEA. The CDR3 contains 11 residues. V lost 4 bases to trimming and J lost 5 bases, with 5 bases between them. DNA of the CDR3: TGCAGCGTTGGTAGTACCGGGGAGCTGTTTTTT. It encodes CSVGSTGELFF.

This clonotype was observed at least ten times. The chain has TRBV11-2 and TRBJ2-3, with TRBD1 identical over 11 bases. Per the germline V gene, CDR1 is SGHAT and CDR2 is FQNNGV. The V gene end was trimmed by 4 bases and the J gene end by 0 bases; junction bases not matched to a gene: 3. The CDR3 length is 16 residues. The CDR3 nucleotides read TGTGCCAGCAGCTCCGGACAGGGGGCGAGCACAGATACGCAGTATTTT. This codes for CASSSGQGASTDTQYF.

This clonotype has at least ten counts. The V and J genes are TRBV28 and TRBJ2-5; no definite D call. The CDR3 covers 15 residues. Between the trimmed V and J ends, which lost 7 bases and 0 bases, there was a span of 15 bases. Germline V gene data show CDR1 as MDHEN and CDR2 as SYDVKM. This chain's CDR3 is CASTVFGQYQETQYF. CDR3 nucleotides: TGTGCCAGCACCGTCTTCGGGCAGTACCAAGAGACCCAGTACTTC.

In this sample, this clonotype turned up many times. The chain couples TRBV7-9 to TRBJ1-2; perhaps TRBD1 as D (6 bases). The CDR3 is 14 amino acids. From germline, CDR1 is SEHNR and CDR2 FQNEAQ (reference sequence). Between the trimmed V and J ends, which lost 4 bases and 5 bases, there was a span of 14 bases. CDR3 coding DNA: TGTGCCAGCAGCTCGGGGGCCGGGGGATATGGCTACACCTTC. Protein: CASSSGAGGYGYTF.